The next 16 T cell receptor beta chains were all read from a single sample in a study of cytomegalovirus exposure and HLA in healthy donors. PCR involved 60 Vbeta and 13 Jbeta primers. TCRdb's table, derived via immunoSEQ multiplex PCR, lists solely in-frame clones and lacks some. The sample records fewer than 200,000 clones, 55% to 75% being singletons. Input material: PBMCs. The receptors stem from a human donor in good health.

The J gene is TRBJ1-1, the V gene TRBV4-1; TRBD1 matches at 7 bases. Germline V gene sequence: CDR1 MGHRA, CDR2 YSYEKL. This CDR3 has 15 amino acids. With V trimmed by 1 base and J by 1 base, 3 bases remained unmatched. The CDR3: CASSQAGQRNTEAFF. CDR3 in DNA: TGCGCCAGCAGCCAAGCGGGACAGCGGAACACTGAAGCTTTCTTT.

The chain links TRBV6-4 to TRBJ2-2; D may be TRBD1 (5 bases). The germline V and J ends were trimmed by 10 bases and 3 bases, with 18 bases remaining between them. The CDR3 has 15 amino acids. Germline-derived CDR1 and CDR2 are MRHNA and SNTAGT. Here the CDR3 DNA reads TGTGCCACCCCTGAGTGCTGCAGGGACACCGGGGAGCTGTTTTTT. Its protein is CATPECCRDTGELFF.

This clone has only a few counts. The chain recombines TRBV6-5 with TRBJ1-2; TRBD1 matches at 7 bases. The V gene end was trimmed by 5 bases and the J gene end by 4 bases; junction bases not matched to a gene: 10. Germline CDR1 reads MNHEY; CDR2 reads SVGAGI. The CDR3 covers 15 residues. DNA of the CDR3: TGTGCCAGCAGTCGCCAGGGACAGCTCACCTATGGCTACACCTTC. It translates to CASSRQGQLTYGYTF.

The chain employs TRBV27 and TRBJ2-1; TRBD2 agrees at 10 bases. CDR1 is MNHEY and CDR2 is SMNVEV in the germline V gene (reference sequence). V shed 1 base, J shed 0 bases, and the junction held 12 bases outside the gene matches. The CDR3 is made up of 20 amino acids. CDR3 protein: CASSLFGLAVGSSSYNEQFF. In nucleotides, the CDR3 is TGTGCCAGCAGTTTATTCGGACTAGCGGTCGGCTCGAGCTCCTACAATGAGCAGTTCTTC.

The V gene is TRBV5-1, the J gene TRBJ1-6, with D possibly matching TRBD1 (6 bases). Trimming pared 0 bases from V and 3 bases from J, leaving 10 bases between. The germline CDR1 and CDR2 sequences are SGHRS and YFSETQ. The CDR3 sequence is 16 residues long. In DNA, the CDR3 is TGCGCCAGCAGCTTGGTAGCAGGGGACTATAATTCACCCCTCCACTTT. This sequence encodes CASSLVAGDYNSPLHF.

The chain combines TRBV7-6 with TRBJ2-7; 12 nucleotides agree with TRBD2. The germline CDR1 and CDR2 sequences are SGHVS and FNYEAQ. This CDR3 contains 14 residues. The V gene end was trimmed by 5 bases and the J gene end by 3 bases; junction bases not matched to a gene: 2. This CDR3 is CASSPTSGGYEQYF. CDR3 DNA sequence: TGTGCCAGCAGCCCGACTAGCGGGGGCTACGAGCAGTACTTC.

The chain joins TRBV6-1 to TRBJ2-3; no definite D call. V shed 6 bases and J shed 0 bases, with 10 bases lying between them. This CDR3 is built from 14 residues. From germline, CDR1 is MNHNS and CDR2 SASEGT. CDR3: CASRGDPSTDTQYF. The CDR3 DNA reads as TGTGCCAGCAGAGGAGACCCTAGCACAGATACGCAGTATTTT.

This clone was counted a few times. The chain links TRBV7-9 to TRBJ2-1; D is possibly TRBD1 (6 bases). The CDR3 covers 12 residues. Germline lookup yields CDR1 SEHNR and CDR2 FQNEAQ (reference sequence). Trimming took off 8 bases at V and 8 bases at J, with 13 bases between the two ends. The CDR3 sequence: CASGQLNHEQFF. Here the CDR3 DNA reads TGTGCCAGCGGACAGCTTAACCATGAGCAGTTCTTC.

J is TRBJ2-2 and V is TRBV27, with 10 bases that match TRBD1. From germline, CDR1 is MNHEY and CDR2 SMNVEV (reference sequence). The CDR3 covers 14 residues. V was pared by 11 bases and J by 6 bases, with 9 bases of the junction left unmatched. In DNA, the CDR3 is TGTGCCGCCGGGGGGACAGGGGTCTCCGGGGAGCTGTTTTTT. This translates into CAAGGTGVSGELFF.

The V call is TRBV7-9, the J call TRBJ2-7; D gene unclear. The length of the CDR3 is 13 residues. The V gene lost 0 bases and the J gene lost 3 bases, with 6 bases spanning the gap. Germline CDR1 is SEHNR and CDR2 is FQNEAQ (reference sequence). The CDR3 coding sequence is TGTGCCAGCAGCTTAGCGGCCAGCTACGAGCAGTACTTC. Translated, it gives CASSLAASYEQYF.

This rearrangement joins TRBV5-8 to TRBJ1-6; no definite D call. Per germline, CDR1 SGHTS and CDR2 YDEGEE. The CDR3 runs 14 residues. V gave up 7 bases and J gave up 2 bases, with 10 bases separating them. The CDR3: CASSTRAYNSPLHF. The CDR3 region has the DNA TGTGCCAGCTCGACACGTGCCTATAATTCACCCCTCCACTTT.

This clone was observed a single time. V and J are TRBV30 and TRBJ2-2; no firm D call. V dropped 5 bases and J dropped 2 bases, with 12 bases sitting between them. This CDR3 has 14 residues. Germline CDR1 is GTSNPN and CDR2 is SVGIG (reference sequence). CDR3 in amino acids: CAWVEVFNTGELFF. The CDR3 region has the DNA TGTGCCTGGGTTGAGGTCTTCAACACCGGGGAGCTGTTTTTT.

DNA of the CDR3: TGTGCCAGCAGCAAGACTAGCGGGGGGGAGGCAGATACGCAGTATTTT. Amino acids: CASSKTSGGEADTQYF. V is TRBV5-4 and J is TRBJ2-3, with 14 bases identical to TRBD2. The CDR3 loop spans 16 amino acids. Looked up from germline, CDR1 is SGHNT and CDR2 is YYREEE (reference sequence). The junction had 5 bases not matched to a gene; V was cut back by 4 bases and J by 4 bases. Drawing the rest from reference TRBV5-4 and TRBJ2-3, the complete variable domain is ETGVTQSPTHLIKTRGQQVTLRCSSQSGHNTVSWYQQALGQGPQFIFQYYREEENGRGNFPPRFSGLQFPNYSSELNVNALELDDSALYLCASSKTSGGEADTQYFGPGTRLTVL.

This sequence joins TRBV10-3 and TRBJ1-1; 7 positions agree with TRBD1. Looked up from germline, CDR1 is ENHRY and CDR2 is SYGVKD. The CDR3 spans 14 residues. V lost 5 bases and J lost 0; bases outside the gene matches: 3. The CDR3 coding sequence is TGTGCCATCAGTAGACAGGGCTTGAACACTGAAGCTTTCTTT. The encoded protein is CAISRQGLNTEAFF.

The chain joins TRBV21-1 to TRBJ1-5; the tabulated D call, TRBD1, remains unverified against the DNA. TRBV21-1 is noted as a pseudogene. This CDR3 comprises 16 residues. As DNA, the CDR3 is TGTGCCAGCAGCAAGTGGACAGGGGCTAGCAATCAGCCCCAGCATTTT. Its translation: CASSKWTGASNQPQHF.

This clone was detected a few times. The chain recombines TRBV6-5 with TRBJ2-3, with D uncertain. Trimming took 6 bases from V and 1 from J, leaving 11 bases between them. The CDR3 is 14 residues long. Per germline, CDR1 MNHEY and CDR2 SVGAGI. The CDR3 loop reads CASSLVAGTDTQYF. In nucleotides, the CDR3 is TGTGCCAGCAGCCTAGTGGCGGGCACAGATACGCAGTATTTT.